This is a list of T cell receptor beta chains from one sample in a study of tumor-infiltrating lymphocytes in localized non-small cell lung cancer. Produced via immunoSEQ multiplex PCR; TCRdb's table is partial and in-frame only. The repertoire includes about 15,000 clones, under 70% of them detected once, and around 20% sits in the top ten. The sample comprised uninvolved lung tissue not adjacent to the tumor. These receptors were collected from a human donor with non-small cell lung cancer. CDR3s include the opening cysteine and the closing phenylalanine or tryptophan. The D gene is left open where the match is weak. Expanded clones are given a class, and other clones once, few, many or no size at all.

cdr3_aa,cdr3_nt,j_call,d_call,clone_size,v_call
CASTHRGQDEQFF,TGTGCCAGTACCCACAGGGGGCAAGATGAGCAGTTCTTC,TRBJ2-1,TRBD1,medium-sized,TRBV19
CASSLSSTGSKTEAFF,TGTGCCAGCAGCTTATCCTCGACAGGGTCGAAGACTGAAGCTTTCTTT,TRBJ1-1,TRBD1,few,TRBV7-9
CASSLIGATSTDTQYF,TGTGCCAGCAGTTTGATTGGAGCCACTAGCACAGATACGCAGTATTTT,TRBJ2-3,.,.,TRBV28
CASSERGRLAGGRLDTQYF,TGTGCCAGCAGTGAACGAGGGCGACTAGCGGGAGGGCGGTTAGATACGCAGTATTTT,TRBJ2-3,TRBD2,.,TRBV6-1
CASSGRQGEETQYF,TGTGCCAGCAGCGGTCGACAAGGAGAGGAGACCCAGTACTTC,TRBJ2-5,.,.,TRBV5-4
CASSISGSLNTAGELFF,TGTGCCAGCAGCATTAGCGGGAGTTTGAACACGGCCGGGGAGCTGTTTTTT,TRBJ2-2,TRBD2,.,TRBV27
CASSAGSNQPQHF,TGTGCCAGCAGTGCTGGAAGCAATCAGCCCCAGCATTTT,TRBJ1-5,.,.,TRBV2
CAWSVSGGEYSNQPQHF,TGTGCCTGGAGTGTTTCAGGAGGGGAGTATAGCAATCAGCCCCAGCATTTT,TRBJ1-5,.,once,TRBV30
CSVTVGGTGELFF,TGCAGCGTCACCGTGGGGGGTACCGGGGAGCTGTTTTTT,TRBJ2-2,.,.,TRBV29-1
CASSSGPYNSPLHF,TGTGCCAGCAGTTCGGGCCCCTATAATTCACCCCTCCACTTT,TRBJ1-6,.,few,TRBV6-1
CASKQGHEQYF,TGCGCCAGCAAACAGGGCCACGAGCAGTACTTC,TRBJ2-7,.,.,TRBV10-2
CSGGTKNTGELFF,TGCAGCGGAGGGACAAAGAACACCGGGGAGCTGTTTTTT,TRBJ2-2,.,.,TRBV29-1
CASSVGPGDTGELFF,TGTGCCAGCAGCGTAGGGCCGGGGGACACCGGGGAGCTGTTTTTT,TRBJ2-2,.,.,TRBV9
CASSLWQDPPTEAFF,TGTGCCAGCAGTTTATGGCAGGATCCTCCCACTGAAGCTTTCTTT,TRBJ1-1,.,.,TRBV28